One T cell receptor beta chain is described in this entry. The data belong to a study of blood T cell repertoires in COVID-19. Study details: COVID-19 samples, acute and convalescent, were from the United States, Italy and Spain. PBMCs, B-cell-depleted T cells, or T cells were the source of the cDNA or gDNA that made up the material.

Germline V gene sequence: CDR1 GTSNPN, CDR2 SVGIG (reference sequence). V trimming: 7 bases; J trimming: 2 bases; junction bases outside the gene matches: 5. CDR3 length: 14 residues. How the authors handled the data: Reference gene primers were amplified, and this amplification served to estimate nucleated cell counts. Assay: immunoSEQ multiplex PCR; the TCRdb copy retains only in-frame clones and omits some. From that table come the V and J calls and clone size; the DNA was used to work out D and trimming. The table includes around 260,000 clones, 80% to 90% detected once. The TCR originated in a woman aged 25-40 years with active or convalescent COVID-19. Source material: peripheral blood. The chain employs TRBV30 and TRBJ1-4; 9 bases fit TRBD1. The CDR3 is CAFGTGYTNEKLFF. CDR3 nucleotide sequence: TGTGCCTTCGGGACAGGGTACACTAATGAAAAACTGTTTTTT. Variable domain in full (rest from reference TRBV30 and TRBJ1-4): SQTIHQWPATLVQPVGSPLSLECTVEGTSNPNLYWYRQAAGRGLQLLFYSVGIGQISSEVPQNLSASRPQDRQFILSSKKLLLSDSGFYLCAFGTGYTNEKLFFGSGTQLSVL.